These 26 T cell receptor beta chains share one sample of origin, sequenced in a study of blood T cell repertoires in COVID-19. Libraries were prepared by immunoSEQ multiplex PCR; TCRdb keeps only in-frame clonotypes and omits some of them. The sample lists hundreds of thousands of clones, approximately 88% seen once, with about 1% in the top ten. The sequencing input was PBMCs or T cells enriched from blood (not recorded which). All receptors derive from a woman aged 30 to 39 who had recovered from COVID-19.

The V call is TRBV7-9, the J call TRBJ2-7; D gene ambiguous. Per germline, CDR1 SEHNR and CDR2 FQNEAQ (reference sequence). With 5 bases removed from V and 3 bases from J, the gap between germline ends came to 5 bases. The CDR3 extends over 11 amino acids. CDR3 bases: TGTGCCAGCAGCCCCCTCTACGAGCAGTACTTC. Its protein is CASSPLYEQYF.

The rearrangement links TRBV28 to TRBJ2-7; D is perhaps TRBD2 (5 bases). The germline V gene encodes CDR1 MDHEN and CDR2 SYDVKM. CDR3 length: 13 residues. Trimming took 3 bases from V and 10 from J, leaving 16 bases between them. CDR3 region: CASSFPERRGQYF. In nucleotides, the CDR3 is TGTGCCAGCAGTTTCCCTGAGCGCCGGGGACAGTACTTC.

V and J are TRBV5-4 and TRBJ2-7; D is possibly TRBD2 (5 bases). The V end was cut by 6 bases, the J end by 7 bases, with 11 bases between. The CDR3 totals 11 residues. Looked up from germline, CDR1 is SGHNT and CDR2 is YYREEE (reference sequence). The CDR3 reads CASKRGFEQYF. Written as DNA, the CDR3 is TGTGCCAGCAAACGGGGTTTTGAGCAGTACTTC.

The V gene is TRBV11-3, the J gene TRBJ2-3; 8 bases line up with TRBD2. This CDR3 contains 15 residues. The V segment lost 4 bases and the J segment 4 bases; nucleotides outside the gene matches: 7. CDR1 SGHNT and CDR2 YENEEA come from the germline V gene. The CDR3 protein is CASSSQRGRADTQYF. CDR3 DNA sequence: TGTGCCAGCAGCTCGCAGCGGGGGAGGGCAGATACGCAGTATTTT.

This clone was seen a few times. At the DNA level, this CDR3 is encoded by other sequences in the same sample as well. The chain couples TRBV6-1 to TRBJ1-2; D gene uncertain. V lost 0 bases and J 4 bases, leaving 6 bases between the germline ends. This CDR3 has 13 residues. Germline-derived CDR1 and CDR2 are MNHNS and SASEGT. CDR3: CASSEAGSYGYTF. CDR3 coding DNA: TGTGCCAGCAGTGAAGCCGGGAGCTATGGCTACACCTTC.

V gene TRBV7-9 combines with J gene TRBJ2-7, with 15 positions matching TRBD2. This CDR3 is built from 15 residues. Germline CDR1 reads SEHNR; CDR2 reads FQNEAQ (reference sequence). The V segment lost 4 bases and the J segment 6 bases; nucleotides outside the gene matches: 4. Here the CDR3 reads CASSSRTSGRAEQYF. In DNA form, the CDR3 reads TGTGCCAGCAGCTCCAGGACTAGCGGGAGGGCCGAGCAGTACTTC. Using reference TRBV7-9 and TRBJ2-7 for the parts outside the CDR3, the full variable domain is DTGVSQNPRHKITKRGQNVTFRCDPISEHNRLYWYRQTLGQGPEFLTYFQNEAQLEKSRLLSDRFSAERPKGSFSTLEIQRTEQGDSAMYLCASSSRTSGRAEQYFGPGTRLTVT.

This clone was observed once. The chain is built from TRBV27 and TRBJ1-1; 7 nucleotides agree with TRBD1. Trimming cost V 2 bases and J 4 bases; bases outside gene matches: 4. CDR3 length: 14 residues. Germline CDR1 MNHEY, CDR2 SMNVEV (reference sequence). CDR3 loop: CASSLLRGITEAFF. The CDR3 DNA follows: TGTGCCAGCAGTTTACTCAGGGGGATCACTGAAGCTTTCTTT.

The chain links TRBV6-2 or TRBV6-3 to TRBJ2-1; TRBD2 matches at 9 bases. Germline V gene sequence: CDR1 MNHEY, CDR2 SVGEGT. Germline trimming cut 5 bases from V and 6 bases from J; bases unmatched to any gene: 8. The CDR3 consists of 15 residues. CDR3 sequence (DNA): TGTGCCAGCAGTCCGGACTGGCGGGGGGGCAATGAGCAGTTCTTC. It yields the protein CASSPDWRGGNEQFF.

V and J are TRBV15 and TRBJ2-7; TRBD2 might be the D (5 bases). The CDR3 spans 13 residues. The V gene lost 0 bases and the J gene lost 3 bases, with 6 bases spanning the gap. Germline assignment: CDR1 LNHNV and CDR2 YYDKDF (reference sequence). CDR3 sequence (DNA): TGTGCCACCAGCAGAGATGGAGGCTACGAGCAGTACTTC. The encoded protein is CATSRDGGYEQYF.

The rearrangement links TRBV4-1 to TRBJ1-5; D gene uncertain. Trimming stripped 4 bases from V and 5 bases from J, with 15 bases between. The CDR3 extends over 15 amino acids. CDR1 and CDR2 from the germline V gene are MGHRA and YSYEKL. Written as DNA, the CDR3 is TGCGCCAGCAGCCCGCTCGCTACGTCCTATCAGCCCCAGCATTTT. Its translation: CASSPLATSYQPQHF.

The V gene is TRBV30, the J gene TRBJ1-2, with D unresolved. The CDR3 runs 14 residues. Germline CDR1 GTSNPN, CDR2 SVGIG (reference sequence). V was trimmed by 4 bases and J by 7 bases, leaving 19 bases between them. CDR3: CAWTILESHGGYTF. The CDR3 DNA reads as TGTGCCTGGACCATACTAGAATCCCATGGTGGCTACACCTTC.

V gene TRBV10-1 combines with J gene TRBJ1-1; 9 nucleotides match TRBD1. Trimming took 4 bases from V and 6 from J; bases not matched to a gene: 6. Germline lookup yields CDR1 WNHNN and CDR2 SYGVQD (reference sequence). The length of the CDR3 is 14 residues. This CDR3 reads CASSVPGQGAEAFF. The CDR3 DNA reads as TGCGCCAGCAGTGTCCCGGGACAGGGAGCTGAAGCTTTCTTT.

The V and J genes are TRBV28 and TRBJ1-1; D gene ambiguous. Per germline, CDR1 MDHEN and CDR2 SYDVKM. Deletions cut 7 bases from V and 0 bases from J, with 12 bases between. CDR3 size: 14 residues. Here the CDR3 DNA reads TGTGCCAGCACCATACAGCGGTTGAACACTGAAGCTTTCTTT. Translation: CASTIQRLNTEAFF.

The chain employs TRBV3-1 (or the pseudogene TRBV3-2) and TRBJ2-7, with D tentatively TRBD1 (8 bases). This CDR3 is built from 19 residues. From germline, CDR1 is LGHDT and CDR2 YNNKEL (reference sequence). With 1 base removed from V and 9 bases from J, the gap between germline ends came to 31 bases. The CDR3 nucleotides are TGTGCCAGCAGCCAAGCCCCGACAGGGGAGACTAGCTGGTTAGTCGTGCAGTACTTC. Residues: CASSQAPTGETSWLVVQYF.

The chain recombines TRBV5-4 with TRBJ2-1; 12 nucleotides match TRBD1. The CDR3 consists of 16 residues. Germline V gene lookup returns CDR1 SGHNT and CDR2 YYREEE (reference sequence). The junction had 6 bases not matched to a gene; V was cut back by 1 base and J by 7 bases. The CDR3 region is CASSLPGQGALNEQFF. The CDR3 DNA sequence: TGTGCCAGCAGCTTGCCGGGACAGGGGGCCCTTAATGAGCAGTTCTTC.

The chain couples TRBV2 to TRBJ1-5; 9 bases match TRBD1. Germline CDR1 and CDR2: SNHLY and FYNNEI. The CDR3 extends over 15 amino acids. V gave up 6 bases and J gave up 7 bases; unmatched junction bases: 10. The CDR3 coding sequence is TGTGCCAGCAGGCCGACAGGGGGAGGAGGACAGCCCCAGCATTTT. It codes for CASRPTGGGGQPQHF.

This chain joins TRBV11-3 and TRBJ2-1, with 9 bases that match TRBD2. This CDR3 is 17 amino acids long. In germline, CDR1 is SGHNT, CDR2 YENEEA. J lost 7 bases, V lost 1 base, and 11 bases had no gene match. The CDR3 is CASSLGPVAGEFNEQFF. The CDR3 DNA sequence: TGTGCCAGCAGCTTAGGGCCGGTAGCGGGAGAGTTTAATGAGCAGTTCTTC.

The chain employs TRBV5-1 and TRBJ2-7, with TRBD1 identical over 7 bases. This CDR3 has 18 residues. Germline loops: CDR1 SGHRS, CDR2 YFSETQ. Germline trimming cut 4 bases from V and 3 bases from J; bases unmatched to any gene: 19. This chain's CDR3 is CASSHTPTGNVLYYEQYF. The CDR3 DNA reads TGCGCCAGCAGCCACACGCCGACAGGGAATGTTCTGTACTACGAGCAGTACTTC. Complete variable domain (other parts from reference TRBV5-1 and TRBJ2-7): KAGVTQTPRYLIKTRGQQVTLSCSPISGHRSVSWYQQTPGQGLQFLFEYFSETQRNKGNFPGRFSGRQFSNSRSEMNVSTLELGDSALYLCASSHTPTGNVLYYEQYFGPGTRLTVT.

The chain joins TRBV24-1 to TRBJ2-1; tentative D call: TRBD2 (5 bases). Germline loops: CDR1 KGHDR, CDR2 SFDVKD. The CDR3 covers 19 residues. The V gene lost 1 base and the J gene lost 3 bases, with 21 bases spanning the gap. In DNA, the CDR3 is TGTGCCACCAGTGATTTATCGCTCCCGGGTCCGGGAAACTACAATGAGCAGTTCTTC. Protein sequence: CATSDLSLPGPGNYNEQFF.

The chain employs TRBV11-2 and TRBJ2-7; 8 nucleotides agree with TRBD2. J lost 3 bases, V lost 1 base, and 5 bases had no gene match. Germline CDR1 is SGHAT and CDR2 is FQNNGV. The CDR3 has 15 amino acids. The CDR3 here is CASSLARGGHYEQYF. CDR3 in DNA: TGTGCCAGCAGCTTAGCCCGGGGGGGACACTACGAGCAGTACTTC.

This chain links TRBV25-1 with TRBJ2-7; tentatively, D is TRBD2 (6 bases). The CDR3 consists of 13 residues. Germline V lookup: CDR1 MGHDK, CDR2 SYGVNS. V shed 7 bases and J shed 0 bases, with 10 bases lying between them. The CDR3: CASKGAGSYEQYF. Here the CDR3 DNA reads TGTGCCAGCAAGGGAGCGGGCTCCTACGAGCAGTACTTC.

V usage is TRBV7-9 and J usage is TRBJ2-3, with 11 bases aligning to TRBD2. The CDR3 length is 16 residues. Germline V gene sequence: CDR1 SEHNR, CDR2 FQNEAQ (reference sequence). Germline trimming cut 5 bases from V and 0 bases from J; bases unmatched to any gene: 4. The CDR3 region is CASSILAGGSTDTQYF. The CDR3 nucleotides are TGTGCCAGCAGCATTCTAGCGGGAGGCAGCACAGATACGCAGTATTTT.

The chain combines TRBV27 with TRBJ1-6; TRBD1 matches at 8 bases. J gave up 0 bases and V 2 bases, and 3 bases lay outside the gene matches. Germline CDR1 and CDR2: MNHEY and SMNVEV (reference sequence). This CDR3 spans 17 amino acids. The CDR3 region has the DNA TGTGCCAGCAGTTTAGGACAGGGAATCTCCTATAATTCACCCCTCCACTTT. Translated, it gives CASSLGQGISYNSPLHF.

The chain combines TRBV5-4 with TRBJ1-1; the match to TRBD1 covers 8 bases. Per the germline V gene, CDR1 is SGHNT and CDR2 is YYREEE (reference sequence). V shed 1 base, J shed 5 bases, and the junction held 4 bases outside the gene matches. The CDR3 is made up of 14 amino acids. The CDR3 bases are TGTGCCAGCAGCTTGAGTACAGGGGGTACTGAAGCTTTCTTT. Encoded protein: CASSLSTGGTEAFF.

The chain has TRBV7-2 and TRBJ1-4; D unresolved. Germline loops: CDR1 SGHTA, CDR2 FQGNSA. V was pared by 3 bases and J by 4 bases, with 9 bases between. This CDR3 is 14 amino acids long. CDR3 loop: CASSFRGFNEKLFF. As DNA, the CDR3 is TGTGCCAGCAGCTTTCGAGGGTTTAATGAAAAACTGTTTTTT.

The V gene is TRBV11-3, the J gene TRBJ1-4, with 9 nucleotides matching TRBD1. Germline V gene sequence: CDR1 SGHNT, CDR2 YENEEA. With V trimmed by 5 bases and J by 10 bases, 8 bases remained unmatched. CDR3 length equals 14 residues. The CDR3 DNA follows: TGTGCCAGCAGCGGGACAGGGAGTACTGGAAAACTGTTTTTT. It codes for CASSGTGSTGKLFF.